Following are 23 T cell receptor beta chains from one sample sequenced in a study of cytomegalovirus exposure and HLA in healthy donors. The PCR was carried out with 60 Vbeta primers and 13 Jbeta primers. Repertoires were generated with immunoSEQ multiplex PCR, while TCRdb's copy carries only in-frame clones and drops some. The data contain roughly 98,000 clones, about four fifths of them singletons. The material sequenced was PBMCs. These receptor sequences come from a woman between 70 and 85 years old in good health and CMV-seropositive.

Written as DNA, the CDR3 is TGTGCCAGCCAAATCCCGGGAGTCTACGAGCAGTACTTC. Protein sequence: CASQIPGVYEQYF. The chain carries TRBV28 and TRBJ2-7; TRBD2 is a possible D gene (6 bases). This CDR3 region has 13 residues. The V end was cut by 8 bases, the J end by 3 bases, with 14 bases between. Germline V gene lookup returns CDR1 MDHEN and CDR2 SYDVKM.

This clone was recorded once. The V gene is TRBV10-3, the J gene TRBJ2-2, with D perhaps matching TRBD1 (5 bases). Germline CDR1 is ENHRY and CDR2 is SYGVKD. The CDR3 has 15 amino acids. The germline V and J ends were trimmed by 4 bases and 4 bases, with 13 bases remaining between them. CDR3 amino acids: CAISGRDRSTGELFF. CDR3 DNA: TGTGCCATCAGTGGCCGCGACAGATCCACCGGGGAGCTGTTTTTT.

This clone was counted between two and nine times. The V call is TRBV5-4, the J call TRBJ2-5; no clear D gene. CDR1 SGHNT and CDR2 YYREEE come from the germline V gene (reference sequence). CDR3 size: 15 residues. The V gene lost 1 base and the J gene lost 5 bases, with 15 bases spanning the gap. The DNA of the CDR3 is TGTGCCAGCAGCTTGAATCAGGCAGGTCTGGAGACCCAGTACTTC. Amino acids: CASSLNQAGLETQYF. The variable domain in full, with the rest retrieved from reference TRBV5-4 and TRBJ2-5, is ETGVTQSPTHLIKTRGQQVTLRCSSQSGHNTVSWYQQALGQGPQFIFQYYREEENGRGNFPPRFSGLQFPNYSSELNVNALELDDSALYLCASSLNQAGLETQYFGPGTRLLVL.

This CDR3 is CASSLTSGTQPDTQYF. CDR3 DNA sequence: TGTGCCAGCAGCCTGACTAGCGGGACCCAACCAGATACGCAGTATTTT. The gene calls are TRBV5-4 and TRBJ2-3, with 11 positions matching TRBD2. The V gene end was trimmed by 4 bases and the J gene end by 4 bases; junction bases not matched to a gene: 8. This CDR3 region has 16 residues. Per germline, CDR1 SGHNT and CDR2 YYREEE (reference sequence).

V gene TRBV9 combines with J gene TRBJ2-2, with D maybe TRBD1 (6 bases). The CDR3 is made up of 15 amino acids. The germline V gene encodes CDR1 SGDLS and CDR2 YYNGEE. V gave up 6 bases and J gave up 5 bases, with 17 bases separating them. This CDR3 is CASKSRGRGTGELFF. The CDR3 DNA follows: TGTGCCAGCAAGTCTAGGGGGAGAGGAACCGGGGAGCTGTTTTTT.

This chain links TRBV5-1 with TRBJ2-3; 11 positions match TRBD2. The germline CDR1 and CDR2 sequences are SGHRS and YFSETQ. The J segment lost 3 bases and the V segment lost 5 bases, leaving 2 bases of the junction unmatched. The CDR3 extends over 14 amino acids. The CDR3 is CASRTSGTTDTQYF. The CDR3 DNA follows: TGCGCCAGCAGGACTAGCGGGACTACAGATACGCAGTATTTT.

The chain has TRBV9 and TRBJ2-1, with a tentative D call TRBD1 (6 bases). The CDR3 is 14 residues long. Deletions cut 2 bases from V and 1 base from J, with 7 bases between. Germline CDR1 and CDR2: SGDLS and YYNGEE. In nucleotides, the CDR3 is TGTGCCAGCAGCGTCGGACAGTCCTACAATGAGCAGTTCTTC. It is translated as CASSVGQSYNEQFF.

This clone turned up a few times. The chain links TRBV7-3 to TRBJ2-3, with 11 nucleotides matching TRBD1. Germline V gene lookup returns CDR1 SGHTA and CDR2 FQGTGA. V gave up 5 bases and J gave up 5 bases; unmatched junction bases: 3. This CDR3 contains 14 residues. CDR3 sequence: CASSRTGGKDTQYF. As DNA, the CDR3 is TGTGCCAGCAGCCGGACAGGGGGCAAAGATACGCAGTATTTT.

The J gene is TRBJ2-6, the V gene TRBV19; TRBD1 might be the D (6 bases). CDR3 length: 15 amino acids. The germline V and J ends were trimmed by 7 bases and 3 bases, with 13 bases remaining between them. The V gene's germline CDR1 is LNHDA and CDR2 SQIVND (reference sequence). The CDR3, as DNA: TGTGCCAGTACCGCATGGGGGCTTGGGGCCAACGTCCTGACTTTC. This codes for CASTAWGLGANVLTF.

This clone was seen just once. The chain links TRBV27 to TRBJ2-7; 8 bases are shared with TRBD1. Trimming cost V 8 bases and J 2 bases; bases outside gene matches: 5. Germline values: CDR1 MNHEY, CDR2 SMNVEV (reference sequence). CDR3 length: 13 residues. Here the CDR3 DNA reads TGTGCCAGCGGGGGGACAGGCCCCTACGAGCAGTACTTC. It encodes CASGGTGPYEQYF.

V gene TRBV5-8 combines with J gene TRBJ1-6; 8 nucleotides agree with TRBD1. V shed 4 bases and J 7 bases; nucleotides not matched to a gene: 4. CDR3 length equals 14 residues. From germline, CDR1 is SGHTS and CDR2 YDEGEE. CDR3 amino acids: CASSPGQVNSPLHF. The CDR3 DNA reads as TGTGCCAGCAGCCCGGGACAGGTGAATTCACCCCTCCACTTT.

The chain uses TRBV28 and TRBJ2-7, with TRBD1 matching 9 bases. This CDR3 is built from 15 residues. After removal of 5 bases from V and 9 bases from J, the junction contained 14 bases not matched to a gene. Germline loops: CDR1 MDHEN, CDR2 SYDVKM. CDR3 nucleotide sequence: TGTGCCAGCAGTCGCTCCGGGACAGGGCGGAGCAGGCAGTACTTC. Translated, it gives CASSRSGTGRSRQYF.

The CDR3 DNA is TGTGCCAGCAGCTTGGGGACAGGGATGAAGACCCAGTACTTC. As protein: CASSLGTGMKTQYF. The J gene is TRBJ2-5, the V gene TRBV27; TRBD1 agrees at 9 bases. Germline assignment: CDR1 MNHEY and CDR2 SMNVEV (reference sequence). V lost 6 bases and J lost 6; bases outside the gene matches: 8. CDR3 length: 14 residues.

This clone was picked up a small number of times. The chain employs TRBV6-6 and TRBJ1-2; 7 bases align to TRBD1. The CDR3 loop spans 13 amino acids. In germline, CDR1 is MNHNY, CDR2 SVGAGI (reference sequence). V was clipped by 8 bases and J by 6 bases; unmatched bases: 9. CDR3 DNA: TGTGCCAGCGGGTACAGGGGAGACGATGGCTACACCTTC. This sequence encodes CASGYRGDDGYTF.

The rearrangement joins TRBV19 to TRBJ2-3, with 14 nucleotides matching TRBD2. V was clipped by 3 bases and J by 11 bases; unmatched bases: 1. The germline gives CDR1 LNHDA, CDR2 SQIVND (reference sequence). The CDR3 covers 13 residues. This CDR3 is CASSIGLAGGQYF. CDR3 nucleotide sequence: TGTGCCAGTAGTATCGGACTAGCGGGGGGGCAGTATTTT.

The chain joins TRBV15 to TRBJ2-3; 9 bases map to TRBD2. This CDR3 spans 16 amino acids. Germline CDR1 and CDR2: LNHNV and YYDKDF (reference sequence). The ends lost 1 base at V and 1 base at J; junction bases unmatched: 3. The CDR3, as DNA: TGTGCCACCAGCAGAGTCCTAGCGGGGCGCACAGATACGCAGTATTTT. Its protein is CATSRVLAGRTDTQYF.

This chain uses TRBV11-2 with TRBJ1-2; D call uncertain. Trimming left V 5 bases short and J 4 bases short, with 20 bases between. Germline CDR1 reads SGHAT; CDR2 reads FQNNGV. The CDR3 covers 16 residues. The CDR3 DNA is TGTGCCAGCAGCCCAGTAAGGAGGACGGCTATCTATGGCTACACCTTC. It encodes CASSPVRRTAIYGYTF.

This chain joins TRBV5-1 and TRBJ2-7; the D gene is possibly TRBD1 (7 bases). The CDR3 totals 15 residues. CDR1 SGHRS and CDR2 YFSETQ come from the germline V gene. Trimming removed 0 bases from V and 3 bases from J, with 13 bases in between. DNA of the CDR3: TGCGCCAGCAGCTTGGGCGGGACAGACCTCTACGAGCAGTACTTC. As protein: CASSLGGTDLYEQYF.

J is TRBJ2-7 and V is TRBV28, with TRBD2 matching over 9 bases. CDR1 MDHEN and CDR2 SYDVKM come from the germline V gene. This CDR3 contains 13 residues. V gave up 9 bases and J gave up 3 bases; unmatched junction bases: 6. The CDR3 sequence is CASTVAGDYEQYF. Written as DNA, the CDR3 is TGTGCCAGTACCGTAGCGGGGGACTACGAGCAGTACTTC.

This clone was counted a few times. The rearrangement uses TRBV6-6 and TRBJ1-2; 10 positions match TRBD1. The CDR3 extends over 15 amino acids. The germline gives CDR1 MNHNY, CDR2 SVGAGI (reference sequence). V was clipped by 6 bases and J by 3 bases; unmatched bases: 7. The CDR3 protein is CASSKDRGRDYGYTF. In DNA form, the CDR3 reads TGTGCCAGCAGCAAAGACAGGGGGCGGGACTATGGCTACACCTTC.

This clone has just a few counts. This chain uses TRBV6-5 with TRBJ2-2; the D gene is possibly TRBD1 (6 bases). Germline values: CDR1 MNHEY, CDR2 SVGAGI. V dropped 4 bases and J dropped 4 bases, with 13 bases sitting between them. The CDR3 has 15 amino acids. The CDR3 DNA reads as TGTGCCAGCAGTTTAACTCAGGGGTCCACCGGGGAGCTGTTTTTT. Its translation is CASSLTQGSTGELFF.

This chain connects TRBV20-1 to TRBJ2-5; D is ambiguous. The CDR3 is 11 amino acids. The V end lost 6 bases, the J end lost 5 bases, and 10 bases lay between the germline ends. CDR1 and CDR2 from the germline V gene are DFQATT and SNEGSKA (reference sequence). The CDR3 DNA is TGCAGTGCAACCGACGGGGAGACCCAGTACTTC. It is translated as CSATDGETQYF.

The V and J genes are TRBV7-9 and TRBJ2-1, with 8 positions matching TRBD2. CDR1 is SEHNR and CDR2 is FQNEAQ in the germline V gene (reference sequence). This CDR3 has 8 amino acids. CDR3 region: CSSGGEFF. The CDR3 coding sequence is TGTTCCTCCGGGGGGGAGTTCTTC.